This TCR beta chain originates from a study of blood T cell repertoires in COVID-19. Original methodology: Scientists estimated how many nucleated cells there were by amplifying reference gene primers. Produced via immunoSEQ multiplex PCR; TCRdb's table is partial and in-frame only. V and J calls and clone size are copied from that table; D and trimming were computed from the DNA. The profile shows 500,000 to 600,000 clones, roughly nine tenths of them singletons. CDR1 is SGHTA, CDR2 FQGNSA, per germline. Unmatched junction bases numbered 2, after V lost 5 bases and J lost 1 base. There are 13 residues in the CDR3.

What was sequenced was peripheral blood. The rearrangement uses TRBV7-2 and TRBJ2-7; 7 bases agree with TRBD1. The source is a woman in her fifties or sixties with COVID-19, enrolled during active disease. CDR3 loop: CASSRDRSYEQYF. CDR3 DNA: TGTGCCAGCAGCCGGGACAGATCCTACGAGCAGTACTTC. Combining the CDR3 with reference TRBV7-2 and TRBJ2-7 gives the whole variable domain GAGVSQSPSNKVTEKGKDVELRCDPISGHTALYWYRQSLGQGLEFLIYFQGNSAPDKSGLPSDRFSAERTGGSVSTLTIQRTQQEDSAVYLCASSRDRSYEQYFGPGTRLTVT.